This entry lists 22 T cell receptor beta chains sequenced from one sample in a study of CD8+CD57+ T cells in acquired aplastic anemia. The sequenced patients had an expansion of CD8+CD57+ cells seen by flow cytometry. Profiles of TCR beta VDJ and CDR3 were generated from a genomic DNA template. MiXCR, applied by TCRdb to the reads, yields one record per CDR3 protein. The sample has about 58,000 distinct CDR3 sequences, approximately 54% seen once; the top ten hold roughly 15%. Sample: sorted CD4+, CD8+, or CD8+CD57+ T cells (not recorded which) from PBMCs. These receptors originate from a human donor with aplastic anemia.

The V call is TRBV29-1, the J call TRBJ2-1; D is perhaps TRBD1 (6 bases). Germline CDR1 is SQVTM and CDR2 is ANQGSEA. Trimming removed 6 bases at V and 5 bases at J, with 11 bases between. The CDR3 extends over 12 amino acids. The CDR3 protein is CSVATGNNEQFF. In DNA, the CDR3 is TGCAGCGTAGCTACAGGGAACAATGAGCAGTTCTTC.

This clonotype has a handful of counts. The rearrangement links TRBV25-1 to TRBJ1-1; possibly TRBD1 for D (6 bases). Trimming took 7 bases from V and 2 from J, leaving 11 bases between them. The CDR3 has 13 residues. Germline-derived CDR1 and CDR2 are MGHDK and SYGVNS. The CDR3 protein is CASTRTANTEAFF. The CDR3 bases are TGTGCCAGCACCCGGACAGCAAACACTGAAGCTTTCTTT. The variable domain in full, with the rest retrieved from reference TRBV25-1 and TRBJ1-1, is EADIYQTPRYLVIGTGKKITLECSQTMGHDKMYWYQQDPGMELHLIHYSYGVNSTEKGDLSSESTVSRIRTEHFPLTLESARPSHTSQYLCASTRTANTEAFFGQGTRLTVV.

The V and J genes are TRBV28 and TRBJ1-6, with no clear D. The length of the CDR3 is 19 residues. Germline-derived CDR1 and CDR2 are MDHEN and SYDVKM. The V end lost 5 bases, the J end lost 0 bases, and 20 bases lay between the germline ends. CDR3 sequence (DNA): TGTGCCAGCAGTCTCCCCGTAGCCAGGCTGAGCTCCTATAATTCACCCCTCCACTTT. Residues: CASSLPVARLSSYNSPLHF.

Here the CDR3 DNA reads TGTGCCAGCAACGAAGGGGGGCCATCTGGAAACACCTTC. Protein sequence: CASNEGGPSGNTF. The chain uses TRBV12-3 or TRBV12-4 and TRBJ1-2; TRBD1 is a possible D gene (6 bases). The CDR3 totals 13 residues. Trimming stripped 7 bases from V and 12 bases from J, with 21 bases between.

This chain uses TRBV20-1 with TRBJ1-5, with D unclear. The length of the CDR3 is 14 residues. V was shortened by 0 bases and J by 2 bases, with 8 bases between the two germline ends. Germline CDR1 is DFQATT and CDR2 is SNEGSKA (reference sequence). This CDR3 reads CSAREFRGNQPQHF. The CDR3 DNA reads TGCAGTGCTAGAGAGTTTCGAGGCAATCAGCCCCAGCATTTT.

The rearrangement joins TRBV27 to TRBJ1-1, with D unclear. V lost 9 bases to trimming and J lost 8 bases, with 13 bases between them. Germline-derived CDR1 and CDR2 are MNHEY and SMNVEV (reference sequence). This CDR3 has 11 amino acids. The CDR3 nucleotides read TGTGCCAGGTCACGCCCGACAGAAGCTTTCTTT. This encodes CARSRPTEAFF.

The chain recombines TRBV2 with TRBJ1-5; D is possibly TRBD1 (5 bases). In germline, CDR1 is SNHLY, CDR2 FYNNEI. V gave up 5 bases and J gave up 2 bases, with 13 bases separating them. The CDR3 contains 15 residues. This chain's CDR3 is CASSLPGRGNQPQHF. In DNA, the CDR3 is TGTGCCAGCAGTCTCCCGGGACGGGGCAATCAGCCCCAGCATTTT.

This clonotype was detected many times. The rearrangement joins TRBV11-1 to TRBJ2-5, with D possibly matching TRBD1 (7 bases). The V and J ends lost 2 bases and 4 bases respectively, with 14 bases between them. The germline V gene has CDR1 SGHAT and CDR2 FQDESV (reference sequence). The CDR3 has 15 amino acids. The CDR3 region is CASSLSGTAGETQYF. DNA for the CDR3: TGTGCCAGCAGCTTATCCGGGACAGCGGGAGAGACCCAGTACTTC.

Note on this clonotype: A much larger clone differs from this one at a single base, so this may be a read error. The V and J genes are TRBV27 and TRBJ2-1, with 7 positions matching TRBD1. The CDR3 spans 16 residues. Germline lookup yields CDR1 MNHEY and CDR2 SMNVEV (reference sequence). CDR3 coding DNA: TGTGCCACCAGTCTCGCGACAGGGTCTGACCCCAATGAGCAGTTCTTC. Its translation: CATSLATGSDPNEQFF.

In this sample, this clonotype is medium-sized. The V and J genes are TRBV2 and TRBJ2-5, with 11 nucleotides matching TRBD1. The V and J ends lost 1 base and 2 bases, in that order; junction bases with no gene match: 0. The length of the CDR3 is 15 residues. Germline CDR1 and CDR2: SNHLY and FYNNEI. CDR3 coding DNA: TGTGCCAGCAGTGAAGGGGACAGGGGGCAAGAGACCCAGTACTTC. Residues: CASSEGDRGQETQYF.

This chain connects TRBV5-1 to TRBJ2-3, with D hard to call. V was clipped by 3 bases and J by 4 bases, with 9 bases between them. From germline, CDR1 is SGHRS and CDR2 YFSETQ. This CDR3 has 13 residues. The CDR3 reads CASSYGPADTQYF. CDR3 sequence (DNA): TGCGCCAGCAGCTACGGACCAGCAGATACGCAGTATTTT.

This sequence joins TRBV5-1 and TRBJ1-2; a weak D match, TRBD1 (5 bases). Germline V lookup: CDR1 SGHRS, CDR2 YFSETQ. The CDR3 is made up of 14 amino acids. Trimming cost V 2 bases and J 3 bases, with 11 bases left between them. The CDR3 DNA sequence: TGCGCCAGCAGCTTCACCCCAGGGTACTATGGCTACACCTTC. Protein sequence: CASSFTPGYYGYTF.

CDR3 DNA: TGTGCCACCAGTGAAAACGACAGGGTGCCCAACGGGGCTTTCTTT. The encoded protein is CATSENDRVPNGAFF. The chain is built from TRBV24-1 and TRBJ1-1; 7 bases align to TRBD1. The germline gives CDR1 KGHDR, CDR2 SFDVKD. V lost 4 bases to trimming and J lost 11 bases; unmatched junction nucleotides: 15. This CDR3 region has 15 residues.

The chain has TRBV19 and TRBJ1-4; a possible D gene is TRBD1 (5 bases). V shed 5 bases and J shed 4 bases, with 11 bases lying between them. This CDR3 has 14 amino acids. Germline-derived CDR1 and CDR2 are LNHDA and SQIVND (reference sequence). The CDR3 bases are TGTGCCAGTAGTCCCTCGGGACTTAATGAAAAACTGTTTTTT. It translates to CASSPSGLNEKLFF. The variable domain in full, completed from reference TRBV19 and TRBJ1-4, reads DGGITQSPKYLFRKEGQNVTLSCEQNLNHDAMYWYRQDPGQGLRLIYYSQIVNDFQKGDIAEGYSVSREKKESFPLTVTSAQKNPTAFYLCASSPSGLNEKLFFGSGTQLSVL.

The chain recombines TRBV15 with TRBJ2-3; 8 nucleotides line up with TRBD1. The CDR3 consists of 15 residues. V trimming: 6 bases; J trimming: 3 bases; junction bases outside the gene matches: 8. The germline CDR1 and CDR2 sequences are LNHNV and YYDKDF (reference sequence). In nucleotides, the CDR3 is TGTGCCACCAGGAGACAGGGGACTGTGACAGATACGCAGTATTTT. The encoded protein is CATRRQGTVTDTQYF.

The chain uses TRBV29-1 and TRBJ2-7; D assignment may be TRBD1 or TRBD2 (6 bases each). Looked up from germline, CDR1 is SQVTM and CDR2 is ANQGSEA. Trimming stripped 0 bases from V and 5 bases from J, with 17 bases between. This CDR3 has 15 amino acids. The CDR3 protein is CSVEEGGTGFNEQYF. In DNA form, the CDR3 reads TGCAGCGTTGAAGAGGGGGGAACAGGGTTCAACGAGCAGTACTTC.

Turning to this clonotype: Compared with germline, one end of the junction differs, possibly owing to a read error. The chain links TRBV9 to TRBJ2-7, with D unresolved. This CDR3 is built from 11 residues. CDR1 is SGDLS, CDR2 YYNGEE, per germline. CDR3 sequence (DNA): TGTGCCAGCAGCGCCCAAGGGTCCTATCATTTC. Its protein product is CASSAQGSYHF.

This clonotype occurred many times. The rearrangement joins TRBV11-2 to TRBJ2-4, with 7 bases matching TRBD1. Losses at the gene ends were 5 bases for V and 0 bases for J; bases not matched to a gene: 10. The CDR3 length is 17 residues. Germline-derived CDR1 and CDR2 are SGHAT and FQNNGV. The DNA of the CDR3 is TGTGCCAGCAGCCCCCTGGACAGGACAGGAGCCAAAAACATTCAGTACTTC. Translated: CASSPLDRTGAKNIQYF.

The sample holds one count of this clonotype. The chain uses TRBV10-3 and TRBJ1-1; no firm D call. Germline CDR1 and CDR2: ENHRY and SYGVKD. The CDR3 is 14 residues long. Trimming removed 5 bases from V and 0 bases from J, with 10 bases in between. Here the CDR3 DNA reads TGTGCCATCAGTAAGGACCCTATGAACACTGAAGCTTTCTTT. This translates into CAISKDPMNTEAFF.

The chain links TRBV20-1 to TRBJ1-6, with a weak D call TRBD1 (6 bases). CDR3 length: 12 residues. Trimming shortened V by 1 base and J by 10 bases, and 8 bases separated the two germline ends. CDR1 is DFQATT, CDR2 SNEGSKA, per germline (reference sequence). CDR3 region: CSARGRGSPLHF. The CDR3 nucleotides are TGCAGTGCTAGAGGCAGGGGATCACCCCTCCACTTT.

This chain connects TRBV14 to TRBJ2-6, with D unresolved. The CDR3 spans 15 residues. The V end was cut by 1 base, the J end by 4 bases, with 8 bases between. CDR1 and CDR2 from the germline V gene are SGHDN and FVKESK. The CDR3: CASSQVGSGANVLTF. In DNA form, the CDR3 reads TGTGCCAGCAGCCAAGTTGGTTCCGGGGCCAACGTCCTGACTTTC.

This chain connects TRBV10-3 to TRBJ2-7; no clear D. The CDR3 is made up of 13 amino acids. The V gene's germline CDR1 is ENHRY and CDR2 SYGVKD. V lost 2 bases and J lost 0, with 5 bases in between. CDR3 bases: TGTGCCATCAGTGAGAGGAACTCCTACGAGCAGTACGTC. Its protein is CAISERNSYEQYV.